This T cell receptor beta chain was identified in a study of TIL therapy for anti-PD-1-resistant metastatic lung cancer. The overall study: Median tumor PD-L1 proportion score was approximately 6.3%.

The sample's time point: pre-treatment sample, taken before nivolumab and TIL therapy. The libraries were made with immunoSEQ v3. Sequenced by immunoSEQ multiplex PCR; TCRdb stores in-frame clones only, minus some. Among some 57,000 clones listed, around 87% were seen once. This specimen was blood, taken at baseline. The TCR originated in a person between 25 and 80 years old with non-small cell lung cancer.

The CDR3 here is CASSPGGFPPQEQYF. CDR3 coding DNA: TGTGCCAGCAGCCCCGGGGGCTTTCCGCCTCAGGAGCAGTACTTC. V is TRBV3-1 (or the pseudogene TRBV3-2) and J is TRBJ2-7, with D perhaps assigned TRBD1 or TRBD2 (6 bases each). This CDR3 contains 15 residues. Trimming took 4 bases from V and 7 from J, leaving 20 bases between them. Germline CDR1 and CDR2: LGHDT and YNNKEL (reference sequence).